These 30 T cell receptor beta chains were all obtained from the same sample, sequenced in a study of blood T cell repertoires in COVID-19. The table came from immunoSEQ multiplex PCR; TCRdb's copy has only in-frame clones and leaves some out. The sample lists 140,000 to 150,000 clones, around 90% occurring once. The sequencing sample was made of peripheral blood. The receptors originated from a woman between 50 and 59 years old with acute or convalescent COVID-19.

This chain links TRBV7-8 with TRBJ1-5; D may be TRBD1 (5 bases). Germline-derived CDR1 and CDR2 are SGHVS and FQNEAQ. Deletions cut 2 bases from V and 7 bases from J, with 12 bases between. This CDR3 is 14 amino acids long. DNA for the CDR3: TGTGCCAGCAGCTTACCAGGGAGGGAGCAGCCCCAGCATTTT. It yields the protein CASSLPGREQPQHF. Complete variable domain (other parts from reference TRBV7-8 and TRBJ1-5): GAGVSQSPRYKVAKRGQDVALRCDPISGHVSLFWYQQALGQGPEFLTYFQNEAQLDKSGLPSDRFFAERPEGSVSTLKIQRTQQEDSAVYLCASSLPGREQPQHFGDGTRLSIL.

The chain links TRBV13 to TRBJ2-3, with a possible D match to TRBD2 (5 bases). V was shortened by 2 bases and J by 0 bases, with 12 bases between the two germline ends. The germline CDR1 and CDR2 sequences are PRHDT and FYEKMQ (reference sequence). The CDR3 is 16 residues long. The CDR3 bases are TGTGCCAGCAGCTTACGATCGGGGATCAGCACAGATACGCAGTATTTT. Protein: CASSLRSGISTDTQYF.

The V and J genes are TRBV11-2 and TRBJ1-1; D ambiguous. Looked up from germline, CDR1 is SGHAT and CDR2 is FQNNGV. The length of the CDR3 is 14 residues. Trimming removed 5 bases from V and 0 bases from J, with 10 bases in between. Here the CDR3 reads CASSPLIMNTEAFF. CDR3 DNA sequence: TGTGCCAGCAGCCCCCTTATTATGAACACTGAAGCTTTCTTT.

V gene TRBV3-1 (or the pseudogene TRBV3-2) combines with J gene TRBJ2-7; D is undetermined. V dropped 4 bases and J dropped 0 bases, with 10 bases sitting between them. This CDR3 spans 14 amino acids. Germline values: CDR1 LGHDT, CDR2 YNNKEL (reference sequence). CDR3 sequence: CASSLYSSSYEQYF. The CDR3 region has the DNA TGTGCCAGCAGCCTCTACAGCAGCTCCTACGAGCAGTACTTC.

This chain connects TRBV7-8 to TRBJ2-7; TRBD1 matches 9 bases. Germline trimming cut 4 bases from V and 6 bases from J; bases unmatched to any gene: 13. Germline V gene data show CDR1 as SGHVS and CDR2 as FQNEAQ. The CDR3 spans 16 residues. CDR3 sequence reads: CASSYELGQGRAEQYF. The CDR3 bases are TGTGCCAGCAGCTATGAATTGGGACAGGGAAGAGCCGAGCAGTACTTC.

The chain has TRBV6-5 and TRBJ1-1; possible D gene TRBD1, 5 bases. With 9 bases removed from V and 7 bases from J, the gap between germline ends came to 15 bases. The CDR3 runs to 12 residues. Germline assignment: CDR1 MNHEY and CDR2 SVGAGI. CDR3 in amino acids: CASEGLRGEAFF. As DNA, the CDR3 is TGTGCCAGTGAAGGTTTAAGGGGTGAAGCTTTCTTT.

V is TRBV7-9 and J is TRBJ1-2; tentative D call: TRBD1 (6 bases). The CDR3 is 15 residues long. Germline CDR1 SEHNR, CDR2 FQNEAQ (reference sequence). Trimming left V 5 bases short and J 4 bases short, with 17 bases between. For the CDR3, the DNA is TGTGCCAGCAGCCCCCGGACAGTCTCCATCTATGGCTACACCTTC. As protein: CASSPRTVSIYGYTF. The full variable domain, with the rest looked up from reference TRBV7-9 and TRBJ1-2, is DTGVSQNPRHKITKRGQNVTFRCDPISEHNRLYWYRQTLGQGPEFLTYFQNEAQLEKSRLLSDRFSAERPKGSFSTLEIQRTEQGDSAMYLCASSPRTVSIYGYTFGSGTRLTVV.

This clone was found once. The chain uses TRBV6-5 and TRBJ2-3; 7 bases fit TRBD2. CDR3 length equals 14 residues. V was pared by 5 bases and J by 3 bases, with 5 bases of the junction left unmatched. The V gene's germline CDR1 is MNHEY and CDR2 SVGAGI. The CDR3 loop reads CASSRTSRTDTQYF. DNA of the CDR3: TGTGCCAGCAGTCGGACTAGTAGAACAGATACGCAGTATTTT.

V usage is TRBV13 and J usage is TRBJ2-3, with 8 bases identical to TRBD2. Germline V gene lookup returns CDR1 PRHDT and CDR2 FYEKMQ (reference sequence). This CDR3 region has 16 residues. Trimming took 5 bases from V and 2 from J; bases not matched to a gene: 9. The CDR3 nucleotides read TGTGCCAGCAGCACCTCAATAGCGGGACTCACAGATACGCAGTATTTT. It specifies CASSTSIAGLTDTQYF.

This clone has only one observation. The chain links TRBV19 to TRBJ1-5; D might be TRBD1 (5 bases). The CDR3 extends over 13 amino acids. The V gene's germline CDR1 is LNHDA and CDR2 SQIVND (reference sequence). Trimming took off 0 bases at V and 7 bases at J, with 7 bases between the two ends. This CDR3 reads CASSIEAGQPQHF. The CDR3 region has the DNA TGTGCCAGTAGTATAGAGGCAGGGCAGCCCCAGCATTTT.

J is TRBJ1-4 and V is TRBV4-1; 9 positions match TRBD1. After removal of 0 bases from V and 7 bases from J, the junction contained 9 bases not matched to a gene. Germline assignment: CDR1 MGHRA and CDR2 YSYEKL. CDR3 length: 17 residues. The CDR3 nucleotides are TGCGCCAGCAGCCAAGAGGCTCCCGGGACAGGGCGTGAAAAACTGTTTTTT. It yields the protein CASSQEAPGTGREKLFF.

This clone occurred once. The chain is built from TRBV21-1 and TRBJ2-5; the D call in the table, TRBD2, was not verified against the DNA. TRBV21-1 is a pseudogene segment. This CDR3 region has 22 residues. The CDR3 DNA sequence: TGTGCCAGCAGCGGACCGTTAGCGGGGGGGGCCGGGAAGCGGAGTTGGCAAGAGACCCAGTACTTC. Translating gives CASSGPLAGGAGKRSWQETQYF.

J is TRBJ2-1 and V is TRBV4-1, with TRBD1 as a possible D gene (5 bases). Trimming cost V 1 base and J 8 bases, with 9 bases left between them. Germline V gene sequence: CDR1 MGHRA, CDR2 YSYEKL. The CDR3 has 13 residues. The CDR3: CASSQVGQDEQFF. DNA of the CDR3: TGCGCCAGCAGCCAAGTGGGGCAGGATGAGCAGTTCTTC.

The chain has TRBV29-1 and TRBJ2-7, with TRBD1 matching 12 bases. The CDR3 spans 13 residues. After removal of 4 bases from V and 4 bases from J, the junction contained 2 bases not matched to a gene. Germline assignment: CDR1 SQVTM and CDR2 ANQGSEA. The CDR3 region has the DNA TGCAGCGTTGGGGACAGGGGGCCGTACGAGCAGTACTTC. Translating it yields CSVGDRGPYEQYF.

CDR3 sequence reads: CAWSDRGPAFF. CDR3 DNA sequence: TGTGCCTGGAGTGACAGGGGGCCAGCTTTCTTT. The V and J genes are TRBV30 and TRBJ1-1; 9 bases map to TRBD1. CDR3 length: 11 amino acids. Germline CDR1 and CDR2: GTSNPN and SVGIG (reference sequence). V shed 1 base, J shed 10 bases, and the junction held 1 base outside the gene matches.

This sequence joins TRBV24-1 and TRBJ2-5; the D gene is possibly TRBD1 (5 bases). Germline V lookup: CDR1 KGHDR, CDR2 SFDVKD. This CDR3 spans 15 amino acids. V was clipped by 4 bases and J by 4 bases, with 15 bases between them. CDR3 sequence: CATSEPSTVVETQYF. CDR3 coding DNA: TGTGCCACCAGTGAACCTTCGACAGTTGTAGAGACCCAGTACTTC.

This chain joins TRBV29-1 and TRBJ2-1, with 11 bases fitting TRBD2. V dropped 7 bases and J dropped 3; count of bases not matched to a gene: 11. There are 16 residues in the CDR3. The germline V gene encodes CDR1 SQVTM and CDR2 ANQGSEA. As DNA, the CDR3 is TGCAGCGCGAAACTGGGACTAGCGGATATCTACAATGAGCAGTTCTTC. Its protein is CSAKLGLADIYNEQFF.

In DNA form, the CDR3 reads TGTGCCAGCAGGGCGACAGGACGGGGAAAACTGTTTTTT. It yields the protein CASRATGRGKLFF. The chain employs TRBV25-1 and TRBJ1-4; maybe TRBD1 (6 bases). Deletions cut 6 bases from V and 10 bases from J, with 15 bases between. CDR3 length: 13 amino acids. CDR1 is MGHDK and CDR2 is SYGVNS in the germline V gene.

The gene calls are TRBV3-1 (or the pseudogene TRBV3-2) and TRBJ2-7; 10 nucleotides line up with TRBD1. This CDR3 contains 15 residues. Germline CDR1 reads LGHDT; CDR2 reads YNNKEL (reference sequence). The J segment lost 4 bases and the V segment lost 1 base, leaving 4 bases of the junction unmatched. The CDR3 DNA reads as TGTGCCAGCAGCCAAGTTGGGACAGGGGAGTACGAGCAGTACTTC. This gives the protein CASSQVGTGEYEQYF.

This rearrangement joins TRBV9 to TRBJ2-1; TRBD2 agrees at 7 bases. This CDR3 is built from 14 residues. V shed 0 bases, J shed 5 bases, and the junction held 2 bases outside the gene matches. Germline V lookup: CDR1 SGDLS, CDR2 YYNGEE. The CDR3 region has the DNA TGTGCCAGCAGCGTAGAGACTAGCAACAATGAGCAGTTCTTC. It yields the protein CASSVETSNNEQFF.

The CDR3 here is CASSFSVAGGLEKLFF. For the CDR3, the DNA is TGCGCCAGCAGCTTCTCTGTGGCAGGGGGCCTTGAAAAACTGTTTTTT. The rearrangement uses TRBV5-1 and TRBJ1-4, with 8 bases lining up with TRBD1. Unmatched junction bases numbered 10, after V lost 2 bases and J lost 7 bases. The length of the CDR3 is 16 residues. Per germline, CDR1 SGHRS and CDR2 YFSETQ.

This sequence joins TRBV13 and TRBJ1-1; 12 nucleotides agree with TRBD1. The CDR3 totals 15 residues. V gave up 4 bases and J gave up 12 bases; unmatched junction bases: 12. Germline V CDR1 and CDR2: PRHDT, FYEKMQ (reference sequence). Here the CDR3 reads CASSYGTGGERPPFF. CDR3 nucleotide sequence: TGTGCCAGCAGCTACGGGACAGGGGGCGAGAGGCCGCCTTTCTTT. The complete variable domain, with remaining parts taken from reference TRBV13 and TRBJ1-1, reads AAGVIQSPRHLIKEKRETATLKCYPIPRHDTVYWYQQGPGQDPQFLISFYEKMQSDKGSIPDRFSAQQFSDYHSELNMSSLELGDSALYFCASSYGTGGERPPFFGQGTRLTVV.

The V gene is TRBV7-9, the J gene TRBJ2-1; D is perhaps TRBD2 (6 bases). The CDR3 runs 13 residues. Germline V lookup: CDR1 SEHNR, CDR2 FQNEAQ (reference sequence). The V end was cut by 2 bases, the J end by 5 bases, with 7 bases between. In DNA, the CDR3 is TGTGCCAGCAGCTTAAGGACTAACAATGAGCAGTTCTTC. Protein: CASSLRTNNEQFF.

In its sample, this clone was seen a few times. CDR3 region: CASSQAGGEMDTEAFF. For the CDR3, the DNA is TGTGCCAGCAGCCAAGCAGGGGGCGAGATGGACACTGAAGCTTTCTTT. V is TRBV4-2 and J is TRBJ1-1; 8 bases fit TRBD1. This CDR3 is built from 16 residues. V trimming: 1 base; J trimming: 3 bases; junction bases outside the gene matches: 7. The germline V gene encodes CDR1 LGHNA and CDR2 YNFKEQ.

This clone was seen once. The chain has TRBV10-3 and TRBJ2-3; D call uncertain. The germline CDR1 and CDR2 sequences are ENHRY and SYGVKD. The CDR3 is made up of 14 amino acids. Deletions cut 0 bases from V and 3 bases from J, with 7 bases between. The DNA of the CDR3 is TGTGCCATCAGTGAGTCAACGGGTACAGATACGCAGTATTTT. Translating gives CAISESTGTDTQYF.

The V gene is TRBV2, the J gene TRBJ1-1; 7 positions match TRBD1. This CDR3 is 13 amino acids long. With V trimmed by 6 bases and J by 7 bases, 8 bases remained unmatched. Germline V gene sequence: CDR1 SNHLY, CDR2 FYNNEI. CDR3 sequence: CASRQDRAYEAFF. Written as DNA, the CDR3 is TGTGCCAGCAGACAAGACAGGGCCTATGAAGCTTTCTTT.

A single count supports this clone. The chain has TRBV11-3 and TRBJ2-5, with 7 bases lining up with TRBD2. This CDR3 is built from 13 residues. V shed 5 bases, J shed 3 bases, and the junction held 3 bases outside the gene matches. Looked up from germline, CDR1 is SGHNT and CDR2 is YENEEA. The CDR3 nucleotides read TGTGCCAGCAGCCGGGGGAGGGAAGAGACCCAGTACTTC. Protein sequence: CASSRGREETQYF.

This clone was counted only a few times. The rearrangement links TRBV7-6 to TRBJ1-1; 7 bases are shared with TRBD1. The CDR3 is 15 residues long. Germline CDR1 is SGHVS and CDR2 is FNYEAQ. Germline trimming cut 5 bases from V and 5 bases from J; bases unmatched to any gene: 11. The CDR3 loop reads CASSGQQGSWTEAFF. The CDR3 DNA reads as TGTGCCAGCAGCGGACAACAGGGGAGTTGGACTGAAGCTTTCTTT. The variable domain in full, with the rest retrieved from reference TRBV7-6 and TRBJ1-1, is GAGVSQSPRYKVTKRGQDVALRCDPISGHVSLYWYRQALGQGPEFLTYFNYEAQQDKSGLPNDRFSAERPEGSISTLTIQRTEQRDSAMYRCASSGQQGSWTEAFFGQGTRLTVV.

For the CDR3, the DNA is TGTGCCAGCAGCTCCCTAGCGGGGGGTAAAACCCAAGAGACCCAGTACTTC. It translates to CASSSLAGGKTQETQYF. J is TRBJ2-5 and V is TRBV11-2; TRBD2 matches at 11 bases. The ends lost 4 bases at V and 1 base at J; junction bases unmatched: 8. Germline V lookup: CDR1 SGHAT, CDR2 FQNNGV. This CDR3 has 17 residues.

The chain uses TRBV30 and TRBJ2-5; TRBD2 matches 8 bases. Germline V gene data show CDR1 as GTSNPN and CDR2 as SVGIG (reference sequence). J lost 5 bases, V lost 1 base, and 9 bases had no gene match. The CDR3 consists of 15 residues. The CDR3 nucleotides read TGTGCCTGGAGTGCAGGGGCGGGAGGAGGTGAGACCCAGTACTTC. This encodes CAWSAGAGGGETQYF.